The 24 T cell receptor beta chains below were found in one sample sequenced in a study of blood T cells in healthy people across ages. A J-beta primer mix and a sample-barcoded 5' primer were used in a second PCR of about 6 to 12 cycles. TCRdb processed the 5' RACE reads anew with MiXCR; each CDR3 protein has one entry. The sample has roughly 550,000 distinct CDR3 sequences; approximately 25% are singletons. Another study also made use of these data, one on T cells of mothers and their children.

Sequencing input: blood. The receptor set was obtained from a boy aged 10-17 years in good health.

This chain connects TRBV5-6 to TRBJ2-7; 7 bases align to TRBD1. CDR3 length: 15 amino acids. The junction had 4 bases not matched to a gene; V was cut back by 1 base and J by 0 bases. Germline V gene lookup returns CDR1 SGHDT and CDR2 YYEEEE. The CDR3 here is CASSLYDRDSYEQYF. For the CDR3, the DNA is TGTGCCAGCAGCTTGTATGACAGGGACTCCTACGAGCAGTACTTC.

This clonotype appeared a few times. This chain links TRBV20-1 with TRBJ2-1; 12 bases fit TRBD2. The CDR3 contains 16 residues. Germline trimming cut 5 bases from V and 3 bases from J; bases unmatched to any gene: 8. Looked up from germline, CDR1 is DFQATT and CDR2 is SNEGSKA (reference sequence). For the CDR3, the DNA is TGCAGTGCTCTCCGACTAGCGGGAGATGTCTACAATGAGCAGTTCTTC. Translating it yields CSALRLAGDVYNEQFF.

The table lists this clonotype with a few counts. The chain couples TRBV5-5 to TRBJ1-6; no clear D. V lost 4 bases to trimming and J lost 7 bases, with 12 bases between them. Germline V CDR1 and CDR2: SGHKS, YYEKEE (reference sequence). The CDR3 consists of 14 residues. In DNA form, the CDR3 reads TGTGCCAGCAGCGAGGGCCCCCCGAATTCACCCCTCCACTTT. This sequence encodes CASSEGPPNSPLHF.

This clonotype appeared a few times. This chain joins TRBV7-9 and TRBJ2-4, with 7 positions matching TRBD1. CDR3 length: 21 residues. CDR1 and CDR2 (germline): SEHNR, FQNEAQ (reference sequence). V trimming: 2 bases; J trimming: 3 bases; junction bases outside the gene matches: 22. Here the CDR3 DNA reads TGTGCCAGCAGCTTAAGCCCTCGGACAGGCTGGGGATTTTTGGACAAAAACATTCAGTACTTC. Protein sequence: CASSLSPRTGWGFLDKNIQYF.

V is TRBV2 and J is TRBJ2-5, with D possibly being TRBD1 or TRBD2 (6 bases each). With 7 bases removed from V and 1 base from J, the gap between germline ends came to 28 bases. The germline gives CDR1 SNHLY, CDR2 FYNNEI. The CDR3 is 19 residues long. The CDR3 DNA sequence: TGTGCCAGCAAGGGGGATCTTTCAGATGGCGGGGATATCCAAGAGACCCAGTACTTC. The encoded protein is CASKGDLSDGGDIQETQYF.

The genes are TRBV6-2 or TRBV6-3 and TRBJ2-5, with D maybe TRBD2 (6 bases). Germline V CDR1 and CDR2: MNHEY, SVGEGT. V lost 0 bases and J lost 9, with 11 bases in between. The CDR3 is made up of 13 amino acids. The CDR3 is CASSYSNAGPQYF. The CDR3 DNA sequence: TGTGCCAGCAGTTACTCGAACGCGGGACCCCAGTACTTC.

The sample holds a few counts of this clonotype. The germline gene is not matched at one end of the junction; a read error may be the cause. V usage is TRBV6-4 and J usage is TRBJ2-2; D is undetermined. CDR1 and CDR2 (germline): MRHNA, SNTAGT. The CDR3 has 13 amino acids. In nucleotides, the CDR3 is TGTGCCGGCAGTGGCTCGGACACCGGGGAGCTGTTTTTT. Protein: CAGSGSDTGELFF.

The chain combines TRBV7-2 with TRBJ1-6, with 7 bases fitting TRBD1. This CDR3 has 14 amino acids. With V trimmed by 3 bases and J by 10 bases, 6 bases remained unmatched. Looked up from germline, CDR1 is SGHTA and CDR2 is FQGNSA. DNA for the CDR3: TGTGCCAGCAGCTTGTCAGGGGGAGAATCACCCCTCCACTTT. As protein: CASSLSGGESPLHF.

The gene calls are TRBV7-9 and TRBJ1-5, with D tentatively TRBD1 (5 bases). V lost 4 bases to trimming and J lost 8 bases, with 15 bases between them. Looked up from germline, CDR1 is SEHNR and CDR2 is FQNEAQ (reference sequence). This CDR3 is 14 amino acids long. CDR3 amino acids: CASSSTGPNEPQHF. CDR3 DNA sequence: TGTGCCAGCAGCTCTACGGGGCCGAATGAGCCCCAGCATTTT.

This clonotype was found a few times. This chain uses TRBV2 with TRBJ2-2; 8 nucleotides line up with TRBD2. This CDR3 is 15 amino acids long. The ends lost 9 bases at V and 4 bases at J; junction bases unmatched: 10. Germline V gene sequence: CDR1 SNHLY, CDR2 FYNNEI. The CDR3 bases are TGTGCCAGTGAAAATAGCGGGGCGCGCACCGGGGAGCTGTTTTTT. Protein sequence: CASENSGARTGELFF.

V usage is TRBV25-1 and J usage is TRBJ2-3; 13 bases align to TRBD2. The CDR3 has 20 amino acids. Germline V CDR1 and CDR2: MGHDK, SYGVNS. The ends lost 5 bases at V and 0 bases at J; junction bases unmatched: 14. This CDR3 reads CASSPRGTSGKRTSTDTQYF. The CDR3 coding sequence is TGTGCCAGCAGTCCCAGGGGGACTAGCGGGAAGAGGACTAGCACAGATACGCAGTATTTT.

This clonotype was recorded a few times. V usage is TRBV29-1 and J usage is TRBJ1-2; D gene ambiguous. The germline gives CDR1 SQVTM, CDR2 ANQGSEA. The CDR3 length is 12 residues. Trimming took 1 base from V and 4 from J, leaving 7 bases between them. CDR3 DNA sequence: TGCAGCGTTGAAGGTCTTAGCTATGGCTACACCTTC. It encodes CSVEGLSYGYTF.

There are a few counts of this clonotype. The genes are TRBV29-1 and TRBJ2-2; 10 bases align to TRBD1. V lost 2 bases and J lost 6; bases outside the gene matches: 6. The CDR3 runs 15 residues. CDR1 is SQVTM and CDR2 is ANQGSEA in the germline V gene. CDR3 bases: TGCAGCGTTGAACACCGGGACAGGGGTGCCGGGGAGCTGTTTTTT. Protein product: CSVEHRDRGAGELFF.

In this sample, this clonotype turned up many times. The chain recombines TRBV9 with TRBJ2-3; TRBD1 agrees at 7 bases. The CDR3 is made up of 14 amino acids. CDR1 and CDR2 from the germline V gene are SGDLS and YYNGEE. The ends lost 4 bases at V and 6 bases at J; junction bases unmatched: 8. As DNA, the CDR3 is TGTGCCAGCAGCCGAAGGGGACAGTGGGATACGCAGTATTTT. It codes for CASSRRGQWDTQYF.

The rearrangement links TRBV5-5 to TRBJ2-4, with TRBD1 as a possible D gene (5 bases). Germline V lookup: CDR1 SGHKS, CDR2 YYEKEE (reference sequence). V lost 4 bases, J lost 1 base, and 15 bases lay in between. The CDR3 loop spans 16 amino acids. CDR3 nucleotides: TGTGCCAGCAGCATGCAGGGAAATGAGGCCAAAAACATTCAGTACTTC. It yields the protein CASSMQGNEAKNIQYF.

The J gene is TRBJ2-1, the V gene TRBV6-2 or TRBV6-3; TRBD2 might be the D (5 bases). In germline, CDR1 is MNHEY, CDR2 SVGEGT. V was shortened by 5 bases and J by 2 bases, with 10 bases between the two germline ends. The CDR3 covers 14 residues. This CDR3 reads CASSRTGTYNEQFF. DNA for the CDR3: TGTGCCAGCAGTCGTACCGGGACCTACAATGAGCAGTTCTTC.

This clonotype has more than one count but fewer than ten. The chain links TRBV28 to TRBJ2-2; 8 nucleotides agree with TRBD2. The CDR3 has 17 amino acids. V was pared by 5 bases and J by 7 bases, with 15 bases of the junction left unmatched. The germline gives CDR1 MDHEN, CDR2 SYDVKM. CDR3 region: CASSPRIGLASDGELFF. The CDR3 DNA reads TGTGCCAGCAGTCCCCGCATAGGACTAGCCTCTGACGGGGAGCTGTTTTTT.

The CDR3 region is CASSLLASYTDTQYF. The CDR3 nucleotides are TGTGCCAGCAGTTTATTGGCTAGCTACACAGATACGCAGTATTTT. The J gene is TRBJ2-3, the V gene TRBV28, with D maybe TRBD2 (5 bases). The V gene's germline CDR1 is MDHEN and CDR2 SYDVKM. The V end lost 1 base, the J end lost 2 bases, and 10 bases lay between the germline ends. The CDR3 extends over 15 amino acids.

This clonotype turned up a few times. This chain's CDR3 is CASSYRVSTDTQYF. The CDR3 region has the DNA TGTGCCAGCAGTTATAGGGTCAGCACAGATACGCAGTATTTT. This rearrangement joins TRBV6-2 or TRBV6-3 to TRBJ2-3; D remains unclear. Trimming pared 3 bases from V and 0 bases from J, leaving 7 bases between. In germline, CDR1 is MNHEY, CDR2 SVGEGT. The CDR3 contains 14 residues.

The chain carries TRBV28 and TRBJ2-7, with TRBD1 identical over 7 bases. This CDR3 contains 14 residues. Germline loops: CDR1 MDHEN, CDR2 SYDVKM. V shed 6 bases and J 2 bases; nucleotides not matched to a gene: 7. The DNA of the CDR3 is TGTGCCAGCAGCACACAGGGGAACCCCTACGAGCAGTACTTC. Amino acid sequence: CASSTQGNPYEQYF.

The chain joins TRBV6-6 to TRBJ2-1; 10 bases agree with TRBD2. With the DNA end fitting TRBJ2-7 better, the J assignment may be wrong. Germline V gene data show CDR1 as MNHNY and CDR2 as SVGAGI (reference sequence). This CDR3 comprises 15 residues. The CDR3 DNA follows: TGTGCCAGCAGGTCTACTAGCGGGGTCTCCTACGAGCAGTACTTC. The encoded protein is CASRSTSGVSYEQYF.

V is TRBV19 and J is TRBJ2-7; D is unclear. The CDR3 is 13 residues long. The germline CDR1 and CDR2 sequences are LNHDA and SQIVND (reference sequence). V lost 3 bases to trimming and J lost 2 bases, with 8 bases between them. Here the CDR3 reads CASSIGRTYEQYF. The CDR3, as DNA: TGTGCCAGTAGTATTGGCCGTACCTACGAGCAGTACTTC.

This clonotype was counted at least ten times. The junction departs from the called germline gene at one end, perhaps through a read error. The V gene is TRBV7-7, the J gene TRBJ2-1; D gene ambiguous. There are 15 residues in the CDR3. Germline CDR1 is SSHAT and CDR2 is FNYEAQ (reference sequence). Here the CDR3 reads CASSLEGSSYNEQFF. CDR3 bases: TGTGCTAGCAGCTTAGAAGGTAGCTCCTACAATGAGCAGTTCTTC.

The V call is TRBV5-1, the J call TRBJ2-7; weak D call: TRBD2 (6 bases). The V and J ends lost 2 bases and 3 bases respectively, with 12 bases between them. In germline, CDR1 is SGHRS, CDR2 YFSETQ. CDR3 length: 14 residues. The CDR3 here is CASSLSRDFYEQYF. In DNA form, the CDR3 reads TGCGCCAGCAGCTTAAGCCGGGACTTCTACGAGCAGTACTTC.